Judged by abundance, the clone carrying this TCR beta chain is medium-sized (0.01 to 0.1%). The data were obtained in a study of tumor-infiltrating lymphocytes in oesophageal squamous cell carcinoma. MiXCR, run by TCRdb on the PCR reads, gives a single entry per CDR3 protein. The sample comprises 20,000 or so distinct CDR3 sequences, roughly two fifths of which are singletons, and approximately 19% rests with the top ten. Germline CDR1 and CDR2: MNHNS and SASEGT. This CDR3 has 16 residues. The junction had 5 bases not matched to a gene; V was cut back by 4 bases and J by 3 bases. The TCR was taken from a female donor with esophageal squamous cell carcinoma. The specimen sequenced was normal esophageal tissue next to the tumor. The chain joins TRBV6-1 to TRBJ2-1, with TRBD2 matching 11 bases. The CDR3 reads CASSARLAGNYNEQFF. Here the CDR3 DNA reads TGTGCCAGCAGTGCCAGACTAGCGGGGAACTACAATGAGCAGTTCTTC.